The present T cell receptor beta chain was sequenced within a study of CD8 T cells in Susac syndrome. Turning to the study itself: When their blood was taken, patients with Susac syndrome were therapy-naive, taking corticosteroids, or taking intravenous immunoglobulin alone. Study outcomes and limitations: The relatively small number of individuals in the TCR sequencing and HLA analysis was acknowledged by the study. There was no clonal expansion in the CD4+ T cell repertoires of Susac syndrome.

Germline lookup yields CDR1 SGHNT and CDR2 YYREEE (reference sequence). V was pared by 4 bases and J by 5 bases, with 6 bases of the junction left unmatched. The CDR3 totals 14 residues. An input of about 0.5 to 1 ug of RNA was subjected to reverse transcription using random hexamers. A multiplex approach, immunoSEQ multiplex PCR, amplified TCR beta CDR3 across 54 Vbeta and 13 Jbeta. TCRdb reanalysed the immunoSEQ multiplex PCR reads using MiXCR and keeps one entry per CDR3 protein. The table records approximately 210,000 distinct CDR3 sequences, approximately 94% of them present only once. In this sample, this clonotype turned up once. Its antigen is as yet unknown.

Sequenced sample: CD4+ T cells from PBMCs. The chain joins TRBV5-4 to TRBJ2-5; 9 bases align to TRBD2. The origin of this receptor is a human donor with Susac syndrome. The CDR3 reads CASSQGLASETQYF. CDR3 bases: TGTGCCAGCAGCCAGGGACTAGCCAGTGAGACCCAGTACTTC.